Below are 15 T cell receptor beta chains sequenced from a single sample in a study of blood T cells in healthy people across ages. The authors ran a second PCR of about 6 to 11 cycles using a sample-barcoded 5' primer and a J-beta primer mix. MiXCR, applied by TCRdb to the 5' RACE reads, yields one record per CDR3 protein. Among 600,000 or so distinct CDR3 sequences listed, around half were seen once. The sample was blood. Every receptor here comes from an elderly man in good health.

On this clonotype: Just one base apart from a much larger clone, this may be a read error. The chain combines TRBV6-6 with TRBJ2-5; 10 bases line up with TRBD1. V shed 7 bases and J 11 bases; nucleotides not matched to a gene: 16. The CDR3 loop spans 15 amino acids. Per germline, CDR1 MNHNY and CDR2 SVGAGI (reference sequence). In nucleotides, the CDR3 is TGTGCCAGCACCGCAAGGGACAGGGGACGCAATGAGCAGTACTTC. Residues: CASTARDRGRNEQYF.

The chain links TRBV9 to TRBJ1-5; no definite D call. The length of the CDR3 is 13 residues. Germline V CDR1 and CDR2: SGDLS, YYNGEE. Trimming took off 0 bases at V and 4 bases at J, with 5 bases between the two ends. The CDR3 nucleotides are TGTGCCAGCAGCGTAGTGCCAAATCAGCCCCAGCATTTT. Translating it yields CASSVVPNQPQHF.

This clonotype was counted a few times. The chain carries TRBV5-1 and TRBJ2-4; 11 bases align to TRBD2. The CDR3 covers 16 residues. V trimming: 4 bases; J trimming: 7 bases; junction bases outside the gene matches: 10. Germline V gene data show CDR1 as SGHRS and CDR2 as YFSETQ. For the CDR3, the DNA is TGCGCCAGCAGCCCCCCGAGACTAGCGGGGAGGAACATTCAGTACTTC. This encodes CASSPPRLAGRNIQYF.

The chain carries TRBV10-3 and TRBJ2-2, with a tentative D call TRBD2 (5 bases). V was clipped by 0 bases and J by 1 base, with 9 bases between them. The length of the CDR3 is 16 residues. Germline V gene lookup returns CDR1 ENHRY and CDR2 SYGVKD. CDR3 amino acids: CAISESYGVNTGELFF. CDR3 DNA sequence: TGTGCCATCAGTGAGTCATACGGGGTGAACACCGGGGAGCTGTTTTTT.

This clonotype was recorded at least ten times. The CDR3 sequence is CASSWTGYEQYF. In DNA form, the CDR3 reads TGTGCCAGCAGTTGGACAGGCTACGAGCAGTACTTC. The chain is built from TRBV28 and TRBJ2-7; 7 nucleotides line up with TRBD1. There are 12 residues in the CDR3. V was pared by 4 bases and J by 3 bases, with 0 bases of the junction left unmatched. Looked up from germline, CDR1 is MDHEN and CDR2 is SYDVKM. Complete variable domain (other parts from reference TRBV28 and TRBJ2-7): DVKVTQSSRYLVKRTGEKVFLECVQDMDHENMFWYRQDPGLGLRLIYFSYDVKMKEKGDIPEGYSVSREKKERFSLILESASTNQTSMYLCASSWTGYEQYFGPGTRLTVT.

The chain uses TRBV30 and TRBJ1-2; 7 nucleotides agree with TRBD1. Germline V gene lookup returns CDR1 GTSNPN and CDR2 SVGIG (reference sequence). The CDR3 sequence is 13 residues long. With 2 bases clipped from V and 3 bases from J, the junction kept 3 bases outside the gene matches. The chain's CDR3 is CAWSRDSDYGYTF. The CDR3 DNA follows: TGTGCCTGGAGTAGGGACAGCGACTATGGCTACACCTTC. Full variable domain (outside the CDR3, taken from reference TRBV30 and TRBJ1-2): SQTIHQWPATLVQPVGSPLSLECTVEGTSNPNLYWYRQAAGRGLQLLFYSVGIGQISSEVPQNLSASRPQDRQFILSSKKLLLSDSGFYLCAWSRDSDYGYTFGSGTRLTVV.

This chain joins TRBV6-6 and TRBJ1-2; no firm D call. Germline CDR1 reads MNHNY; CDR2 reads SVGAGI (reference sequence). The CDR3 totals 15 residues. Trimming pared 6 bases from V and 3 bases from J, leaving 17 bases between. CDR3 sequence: CASSPQSLSHYGYTF. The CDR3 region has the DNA TGTGCCAGCAGCCCCCAGTCACTCTCACACTATGGCTACACCTTC.

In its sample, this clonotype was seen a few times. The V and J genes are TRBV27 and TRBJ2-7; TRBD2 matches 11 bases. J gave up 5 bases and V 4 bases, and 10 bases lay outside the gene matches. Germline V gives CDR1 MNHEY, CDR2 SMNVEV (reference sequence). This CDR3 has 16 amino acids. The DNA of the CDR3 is TGTGCCAGCAGTTCCTTATTAGCGGGAGGGCCCAACGAGCAGTACTTC. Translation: CASSSLLAGGPNEQYF.

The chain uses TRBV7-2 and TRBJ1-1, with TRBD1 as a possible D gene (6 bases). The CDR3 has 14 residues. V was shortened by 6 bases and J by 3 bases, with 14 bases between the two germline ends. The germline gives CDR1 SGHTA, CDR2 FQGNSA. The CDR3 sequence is CASRPRGQYTEAFF. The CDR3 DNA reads TGTGCCAGCAGACCCCGCGGACAGTACACTGAAGCTTTCTTT.

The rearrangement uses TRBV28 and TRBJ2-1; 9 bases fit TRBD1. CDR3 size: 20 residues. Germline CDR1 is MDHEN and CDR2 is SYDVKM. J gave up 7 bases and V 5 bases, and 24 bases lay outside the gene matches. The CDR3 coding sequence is TGTGCCAGCAGTCTCCCCCGTAGTCGGTTCGGACAGGGGAATCCGAATGAGCAGTTCTTC. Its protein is CASSLPRSRFGQGNPNEQFF.

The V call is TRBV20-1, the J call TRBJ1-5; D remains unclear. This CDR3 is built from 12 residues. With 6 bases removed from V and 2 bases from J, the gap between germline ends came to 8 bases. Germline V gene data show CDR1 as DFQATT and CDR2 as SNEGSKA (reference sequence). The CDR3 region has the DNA TGCAGTGCCGAGCGGGGCAATCAGCCCCAGCATTTT. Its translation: CSAERGNQPQHF.

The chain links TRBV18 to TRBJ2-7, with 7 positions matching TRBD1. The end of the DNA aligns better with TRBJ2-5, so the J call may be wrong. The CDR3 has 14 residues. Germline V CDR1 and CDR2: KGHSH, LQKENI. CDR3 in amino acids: CASSPPGQEETQYF. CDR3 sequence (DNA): TGTGCCAGCTCACCACCCGGACAGGAAGAGACCCAGTACTTC.

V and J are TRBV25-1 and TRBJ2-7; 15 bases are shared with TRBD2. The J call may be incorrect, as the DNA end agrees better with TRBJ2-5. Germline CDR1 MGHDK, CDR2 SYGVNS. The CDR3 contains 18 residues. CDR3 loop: CASSDPRTSGRGQETQYF. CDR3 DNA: TGTGCCAGCAGTGACCCCAGGACTAGCGGGAGGGGTCAAGAGACCCAGTACTTC.

CDR3 region: CASSLLSNTIYF. The CDR3 DNA reads as TGTGCCAGCAGCTTACTCAGCAACACCATATATTTT. This chain links TRBV7-6 with TRBJ1-3, with D unresolved. The CDR3 is 12 amino acids. The V gene lost 2 bases and the J gene lost 7 bases, with 6 bases spanning the gap. The germline CDR1 and CDR2 sequences are SGHVS and FNYEAQ. The full variable domain, in which reference TRBV7-6 and TRBJ1-3 provide the parts outside the CDR3, is GAGVSQSPRYKVTKRGQDVALRCDPISGHVSLYWYRQALGQGPEFLTYFNYEAQQDKSGLPNDRFSAERPEGSISTLTIQRTEQRDSAMYRCASSLLSNTIYFGEGSWLTVV.

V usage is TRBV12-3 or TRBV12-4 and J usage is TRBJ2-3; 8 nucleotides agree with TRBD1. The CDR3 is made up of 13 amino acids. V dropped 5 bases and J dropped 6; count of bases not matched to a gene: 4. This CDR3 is CASSIRDRDTQYF. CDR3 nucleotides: TGTGCCAGCAGTATCAGGGACAGGGATACGCAGTATTTT.